Listed below are T cell receptor beta chains from one sample, sequenced in a study of CD8 T cells in ankylosing spondylitis. A single record per CDR3 protein comes from TCRdb applying MiXCR to the 5' RACE reads. The table includes fewer than 180,000 distinct CDR3 sequences, approximately 44% detected once. Sequences were obtained from synovial fluid, either unsorted or a sorted T cell fraction (not recorded which). The receptors come from a male donor with ankylosing spondylitis. Each CDR3 is given with its conserved first and last residue. Fields, in order: D gene, clone size, V gene, J gene, CDR3 protein. A D gene is named only where the DNA matches it firmly. Only part of the rows carry a size: once, few, many, or a class if the clone is expanded.

d_gene: TRBD1
abundance: NA
v_gene: TRBV12-3/TRBV12-4
j_gene: TRBJ1-2
CDR3aa: CASSSGTGGYGYTF

d_gene: TRBD2
abundance: once
v_gene: TRBV7-9
j_gene: TRBJ2-3
CDR3aa: CASSPLAGEWDTQYF

d_gene: NA
abundance: few
v_gene: TRBV2
j_gene: TRBJ2-7
CDR3aa: CASSERGLGTSGLWEQYF

d_gene: TRBD2
abundance: NA
v_gene: TRBV12-3/TRBV12-4
j_gene: TRBJ2-1
CDR3aa: CASSLARLAANNEQFF

d_gene: NA
abundance: once
v_gene: TRBV12-3/TRBV12-4
j_gene: TRBJ2-3
CDR3aa: CASSYSLGDTQYF

d_gene: NA
abundance: NA
v_gene: TRBV29-1
j_gene: TRBJ1-1
CDR3aa: CSDQGLEAFF

d_gene: TRBD2
abundance: once
v_gene: TRBV10-3
j_gene: TRBJ2-5
CDR3aa: CAISELPWTSGSKTQYF

d_gene: NA
abundance: NA
v_gene: TRBV9
j_gene: TRBJ1-1
CDR3aa: CASSVEGGENTEAFF

d_gene: NA
abundance: once
v_gene: TRBV15
j_gene: TRBJ2-1
CDR3aa: CATSSGSSETYNEQFF

d_gene: NA
abundance: NA
v_gene: TRBV3-1
j_gene: TRBJ2-7
CDR3aa: CASSPDISYEQYF

d_gene: TRBD1
abundance: once
v_gene: TRBV11-2
j_gene: TRBJ1-4
CDR3aa: CASSSPRGVRKLFF

d_gene: TRBD1
abundance: once
v_gene: TRBV15
j_gene: TRBJ2-1
CDR3aa: CATSYDRGSSNEQFF

d_gene: TRBD1
abundance: NA
v_gene: TRBV5-1
j_gene: TRBJ1-1
CDR3aa: CASSTGRPRGTGVPRTEAFF

d_gene: NA
abundance: many
v_gene: TRBV6-2/TRBV6-3
j_gene: TRBJ1-5
CDR3aa: CASRGDVDSNQPQHF

d_gene: NA
abundance: many
v_gene: TRBV9
j_gene: TRBJ1-2
CDR3aa: CASSVGKGINYGYTF

d_gene: NA
abundance: many
v_gene: TRBV7-9
j_gene: TRBJ1-4
CDR3aa: CASSQGAGSSPLEKLFF

d_gene: NA
abundance: NA
v_gene: TRBV13
j_gene: TRBJ1-1
CDR3aa: CASTIPPGGTEAFF

d_gene: NA
abundance: NA
v_gene: TRBV13
j_gene: TRBJ2-7
CDR3aa: CASSLAGVYEQYF

d_gene: TRBD1
abundance: NA
v_gene: TRBV7-6
j_gene: TRBJ2-1
CDR3aa: CASSPPTGLNEQFF

d_gene: TRBD1
abundance: NA
v_gene: TRBV9
j_gene: TRBJ2-1
CDR3aa: CASSARDSINEQFF

d_gene: NA
abundance: few
v_gene: TRBV7-9
j_gene: TRBJ2-3
CDR3aa: CASSALASTDTQYF

d_gene: NA
abundance: NA
v_gene: TRBV6-5
j_gene: TRBJ1-1
CDR3aa: CASSYSAGETEAFF

d_gene: NA
abundance: NA
v_gene: TRBV20-1
j_gene: TRBJ2-1
CDR3aa: CSAPKTYRYNEQFF

d_gene: TRBD2
abundance: NA
v_gene: TRBV3-1
j_gene: TRBJ2-1
CDR3aa: CASSPGTSGRQGSYNEQFF

d_gene: TRBD2
abundance: NA
v_gene: TRBV11-2
j_gene: TRBJ2-1
CDR3aa: CASSPQSGLADYNEQFF

d_gene: NA
abundance: few
v_gene: TRBV4-1
j_gene: TRBJ2-1
CDR3aa: CASSQGWVRPAVEQFF

d_gene: NA
abundance: few
v_gene: TRBV10-3
j_gene: TRBJ2-3
CDR3aa: CAISESGGWGTDTQYF

d_gene: TRBD1
abundance: NA
v_gene: TRBV4-1
j_gene: TRBJ2-1
CDR3aa: CASSKPDRDSYNEQFF

d_gene: NA
abundance: few
v_gene: TRBV20-1
j_gene: TRBJ2-1
CDR3aa: CSARGVSCQSSYNEQFF

d_gene: NA
abundance: few
v_gene: TRBV7-9
j_gene: TRBJ1-1
CDR3aa: CASSLVEGRMNTEAFF

d_gene: NA
abundance: many
v_gene: TRBV29-1
j_gene: TRBJ2-2
CDR3aa: CSVEKDSLGELFF

d_gene: TRBD2
abundance: NA
v_gene: TRBV5-1
j_gene: TRBJ2-7
CDR3aa: CASSLRAGGPPYEQYF

d_gene: NA
abundance: NA
v_gene: TRBV10-3
j_gene: TRBJ1-1
CDR3aa: CATTGSTFYLNTEAFF

d_gene: TRBD1
abundance: NA
v_gene: TRBV6-1
j_gene: TRBJ2-5
CDR3aa: CASSETGGMAGETQYF

d_gene: NA
abundance: NA
v_gene: TRBV20-1
j_gene: TRBJ1-2
CDR3aa: CSARDGHRPHYGYTF

d_gene: TRBD1
abundance: NA
v_gene: TRBV6-2/TRBV6-3
j_gene: TRBJ1-5
CDR3aa: CASSRTGGQGNQPQHF

d_gene: TRBD2
abundance: NA
v_gene: TRBV5-6
j_gene: TRBJ2-5
CDR3aa: CASSLLGLAALQETQYF

d_gene: TRBD2
abundance: NA
v_gene: TRBV3-1
j_gene: TRBJ2-1
CDR3aa: CASSLPGLAVNNEQFF

d_gene: NA
abundance: NA
v_gene: TRBV7-9
j_gene: TRBJ2-5
CDR3aa: CASSLGGQVAPQETQYF

d_gene: TRBD2
abundance: NA
v_gene: TRBV19
j_gene: TRBJ2-1
CDR3aa: CASSIGLAGGSEQFF

d_gene: NA
abundance: NA
v_gene: TRBV7-9
j_gene: TRBJ2-2
CDR3aa: CASTRGTGELFF

d_gene: TRBD1
abundance: few
v_gene: TRBV27
j_gene: TRBJ2-7
CDR3aa: CASSSAGTEGPYEQYF

d_gene: NA
abundance: NA
v_gene: TRBV4-3
j_gene: TRBJ2-1
CDR3aa: CASSQVGGVIHNEQFF

d_gene: NA
abundance: few
v_gene: TRBV11-2
j_gene: TRBJ1-2
CDR3aa: CASSLDLDRSNYGYTF

d_gene: TRBD1
abundance: NA
v_gene: TRBV5-1
j_gene: TRBJ1-2
CDR3aa: CASSFRTGGFYGYTF

d_gene: NA
abundance: NA
v_gene: TRBV5-4
j_gene: TRBJ2-7
CDR3aa: CASSTEGLPYEQYF